The sample holds one count of the clone carrying this T cell receptor beta chain. V shed 6 bases and J 10 bases; nucleotides not matched to a gene: 4. This CDR3 comprises 12 residues. Germline-derived CDR1 and CDR2 are SQVTM and ANQGSEA. The sample is drawn from a study of blood T cell repertoires in COVID-19. TCRdb's table, derived via immunoSEQ multiplex PCR, lists solely in-frame clones and lacks some. The sample includes some 190,000 clones, 80% to 90% seen only once; the top ten take about 10%. Material: peripheral blood. The sequence was obtained from a human donor with active or convalescent COVID-19. The donor label of this sample is uncertain. The J gene is TRBJ2-7, the V gene TRBV29-1; 15 nucleotides match TRBD2. The CDR3 DNA reads as TGCAGCGTGCGGACTAGCGGGGGGGGCCAGTACTTC. Translating it yields CSVRTSGGGQYF.